This T cell receptor (beta chain) was found in a study of T cells in Graves' hyperthyroidism and ophthalmopathy. Study at large: Once the initial diagnosis was made, peripheral blood was obtained before any treatment.

Findings and caveats of the study: Stable hyperthyroidism was told apart from ophthalmopathy by a model built on 13 V-J features. Most expanded thyroid clonotypes above 0.001 also appeared in blood.

Ten or more counts support this clonotype. Its antigen is unidentified. This CDR3 is built from 13 residues. Germline CDR1 is MDHEN and CDR2 is SYDVKM. V lost 1 base, J lost 7 bases, and 11 bases lay in between. Using RNA transcripts as the source, TCR beta CDR3 regions were amplified. First-round RT-PCR targeting the TCR CDR3 was performed with the HTBI primer set. TCRdb processed the multiplex PCR reads anew with MiXCR; each CDR3 protein has one entry. Of 350,000 to 400,000 distinct CDR3 sequences listed, 14% to 15% are singletons. The clonotype comes from a woman younger than 45 with Graves' hyperthyroidism. The chain is built from TRBV28 and TRBJ2-7, with D perhaps matching TRBD1 or TRBD2 (6 bases each). Input material: blood. The CDR3 DNA follows: TGTGCCAGCAGTTTATCAGGGGCGGGGGAGCAGTACTTC. Translation gives CASSLSGAGEQYF.